The subject of this entry is one T cell receptor (beta chain). This entry is derived from a study of blood T cell repertoires in COVID-19. Study summary: Samples came from the United States, Italy and Spain, spanning acute and convalescent COVID-19. T cells, B-cell-depleted T cells, or PBMCs supplied cDNA or gDNA.

Per germline, CDR1 SQVTM and CDR2 ANQGSEA. This CDR3 is 12 amino acids long. With V trimmed by 5 bases and J by 7 bases, 7 bases remained unmatched. The authors' processing: Nucleated cell counts were estimated from reference gene primer amplification. Only in-frame clones appear in the TCRdb table, and some are missing; sequencing was by immunoSEQ multiplex PCR. D and trimming come from the DNA, and the V and J calls and clone size come from that table. The table records about 250,000 clones, roughly 88% of them present only once. The source of this sequence is an elderly man with acute or convalescent COVID-19. Sequencing was performed on peripheral blood. The J gene is TRBJ1-2, the V gene TRBV29-1; TRBD1 matches 7 bases. CDR3 DNA: TGCAGCGTTTCGTCACAGGGGTCTGGCTACACCTTC. Translated: CSVSSQGSGYTF.